This is a list of T cell receptor beta chains from one sample in a study of cytomegalovirus exposure and HLA in healthy donors. TCRdb's table, derived via immunoSEQ multiplex PCR, lists solely in-frame clones and lacks some. The table shows 130,000 or so clones, with over 60% occurring only once. Material: PBMCs. These receptors came from a man between 18 and 29 years old in good health and CMV-seropositive. Both conserved end residues are part of each CDR3. D genes are given only for firm matches. Clone size appears in some rows only: once, few, many, or a class for an expanded clone.

abundance: NA
v_gene: TRBV11-3
d_gene: NA
len: 14
j_gene: TRBJ2-2
CDR3aa: CASRSDRNTGELFF
CDR3nt: TGTGCCAGCAGATCGGACAGGAACACCGGGGAGCTGTTTTTT

abundance: NA
v_gene: TRBV7-2
d_gene: TRBD1
len: 16
j_gene: TRBJ2-3
CDR3aa: CASSLASQGAMDTQYF
CDR3nt: TGTGCCAGCAGCTTAGCGAGTCAGGGGGCTATGGATACGCAGTATTTT

abundance: NA
v_gene: TRBV6-1
d_gene: NA
len: 15
j_gene: TRBJ1-5
CDR3aa: CASSPQTGVNQPQHF
CDR3nt: TGTGCCAGCAGTCCCCAGACGGGGGTTAATCAGCCCCAGCATTTT

abundance: NA
v_gene: TRBV4-1
d_gene: NA
len: 13
j_gene: TRBJ1-1
CDR3aa: CASSSGIMGGAFF
CDR3nt: TGCGCCAGCAGTTCGGGGATTATGGGCGGAGCTTTCTTT

abundance: few
v_gene: TRBV5-1
d_gene: NA
len: 12
j_gene: TRBJ2-7
CDR3aa: CASSLSFYEQYF
CDR3nt: TGCGCCAGCAGCTTGTCCTTCTACGAGCAGTACTTC

abundance: NA
v_gene: TRBV7-9
d_gene: TRBD1
len: 19
j_gene: TRBJ1-6
CDR3aa: CASSSSPGTGGSYNSPLHF
CDR3nt: TGTGCCAGCAGCTCCAGTCCCGGGACAGGGGGCTCCTATAATTCACCCCTCCACTTT

abundance: NA
v_gene: TRBV28
d_gene: NA
len: 14
j_gene: TRBJ1-5
CDR3aa: CASTLRGRLQPQHF
CDR3nt: TGTGCCAGCACCTTGCGGGGGAGACTTCAGCCCCAGCATTTT

abundance: NA
v_gene: TRBV7-9
d_gene: NA
len: 15
j_gene: TRBJ2-5
CDR3aa: CASSLSGARLETQYF
CDR3nt: TGTGCCAGCAGCCTTAGCGGCGCCAGGTTGGAGACCCAGTACTTC

abundance: once
v_gene: TRBV5-1
d_gene: NA
len: 13
j_gene: TRBJ2-4
CDR3aa: CASSSTGTDIQYF
CDR3nt: TGCGCCAGCAGCTCGACCGGCACAGACATTCAGTACTTC

abundance: NA
v_gene: TRBV5-1
d_gene: NA
len: 11
j_gene: TRBJ2-4
CDR3aa: CASRSSNSQYF
CDR3nt: TGCGCCAGCCGCTCAAGCAACAGTCAGTACTTC

abundance: NA
v_gene: TRBV6-5
d_gene: TRBD1
len: 13
j_gene: TRBJ2-5
CDR3aa: CASRRGPGETQYF
CDR3nt: TGTGCCAGCAGGAGGGGGCCAGGGGAGACCCAGTACTTC

abundance: NA
v_gene: TRBV5-1
d_gene: NA
len: 15
j_gene: TRBJ1-4
CDR3aa: CASSLQGRSDEKLFF
CDR3nt: TGCGCCAGCAGCCTACAGGGTAGGTCCGATGAAAAACTGTTTTTT

abundance: few
v_gene: TRBV30
d_gene: NA
len: 13
j_gene: TRBJ1-5
CDR3aa: CAWEPGSGQPQHF
CDR3nt: TGTGCCTGGGAACCGGGGTCGGGGCAGCCCCAGCATTTT

abundance: NA
v_gene: TRBV13
d_gene: NA
len: 16
j_gene: TRBJ1-5
CDR3aa: CASSLDGPGSNQPQHF
CDR3nt: TGTGCCAGCAGCTTAGATGGCCCGGGGAGCAATCAGCCCCAGCATTTT

abundance: NA
v_gene: TRBV5-4
d_gene: TRBD2
len: 14
j_gene: TRBJ2-7
CDR3aa: CASSLGMGRDEQYF
CDR3nt: TGTGCCAGCAGCCTCGGGATGGGGAGGGACGAGCAGTACTTC

abundance: NA
v_gene: TRBV6-6
d_gene: TRBD1
len: 14
j_gene: TRBJ1-1
CDR3aa: CASITQGGGTEAFF
CDR3nt: TGTGCCAGCATCACACAGGGGGGAGGAACTGAAGCTTTCTTT

abundance: NA
v_gene: TRBV7-6
d_gene: TRBD2
len: 16
j_gene: TRBJ2-3
CDR3aa: CASSVGLAVNTDTQYF
CDR3nt: TGTGCCAGCAGCGTCGGACTAGCGGTAAACACAGATACGCAGTATTTT

abundance: NA
v_gene: TRBV5-8
d_gene: TRBD1
len: 16
j_gene: TRBJ2-3
CDR3aa: CASSSRTGGLTDTQYF
CDR3nt: TGTGCCAGCAGCTCCCGGACAGGGGGATTGACAGATACGCAGTATTTT

abundance: NA
v_gene: TRBV5-4
d_gene: TRBD2
len: 14
j_gene: TRBJ2-3
CDR3aa: CASRLAGGRRTQYF
CDR3nt: TGTGCCAGCAGGCTAGCGGGAGGACGTCGTACGCAGTATTTT

abundance: NA
v_gene: TRBV18
d_gene: NA
len: 15
j_gene: TRBJ1-5
CDR3aa: CASSLQGTSNQPQHF
CDR3nt: TGTGCCAGCTCACTACAGGGAACTAGCAATCAGCCCCAGCATTTT

abundance: NA
v_gene: TRBV7-8
d_gene: TRBD1
len: 15
j_gene: TRBJ1-2
CDR3aa: CASSYPGQRDYGYTF
CDR3nt: TGTGCCAGCAGTTATCCGGGACAGCGGGACTATGGCTACACCTTC

abundance: NA
v_gene: TRBV10-3
d_gene: TRBD1
len: 13
j_gene: TRBJ1-2
CDR3aa: CAYGQGAGYGYTF
CDR3nt: TGTGCCTATGGACAGGGGGCGGGGTATGGCTACACCTTC

abundance: NA
v_gene: TRBV11-2
d_gene: NA
len: 12
j_gene: TRBJ1-1
CDR3aa: CASSLGAGLAFF
CDR3nt: TGTGCCAGCAGCTTAGGAGCGGGGCTTGCTTTCTTT

abundance: few
v_gene: TRBV9
d_gene: TRBD2
len: 19
j_gene: TRBJ2-2
CDR3aa: CASSVPGLAGGPDTGELFF
CDR3nt: TGTGCCAGCAGCGTCCCGGGACTAGCGGGAGGGCCCGACACCGGGGAGCTGTTTTTT

abundance: NA
v_gene: TRBV28
d_gene: NA
len: 13
j_gene: TRBJ2-1
CDR3aa: CASRQGSYNEQFF
CDR3nt: TGTGCCAGCAGACAGGGTTCCTACAATGAGCAGTTCTTC

abundance: NA
v_gene: TRBV7-3
d_gene: TRBD1
len: 14
j_gene: TRBJ1-1
CDR3aa: CASSFGQGNTEAFF
CDR3nt: TGTGCCAGCAGCTTTGGACAGGGGAACACTGAAGCTTTCTTT

abundance: NA
v_gene: TRBV18
d_gene: NA
len: 15
j_gene: TRBJ2-6
CDR3aa: CASSPQGVGSNVLTF
CDR3nt: TGTGCCAGCTCACCACAAGGGGTGGGGTCCAACGTCCTGACTTTC

abundance: NA
v_gene: TRBV7-9
d_gene: NA
len: 16
j_gene: TRBJ1-1
CDR3aa: CASSLGVGRPNTEAFF
CDR3nt: TGTGCCAGCAGCTTAGGGGTGGGCAGGCCGAACACTGAAGCTTTCTTT

abundance: NA
v_gene: TRBV7-9
d_gene: NA
len: 15
j_gene: TRBJ1-1
CDR3aa: CASSLVAGGGTEAFF
CDR3nt: TGTGCCAGCAGCTTAGTTGCGGGGGGTGGCACTGAAGCTTTCTTT

abundance: NA
v_gene: TRBV9
d_gene: TRBD2
len: 21
j_gene: TRBJ2-3
CDR3aa: CASSVEAEGLAGGWGTDTQYF
CDR3nt: TGTGCCAGCAGCGTAGAGGCCGAGGGACTAGCGGGGGGATGGGGCACAGATACGCAGTATTTT

abundance: NA
v_gene: TRBV28
d_gene: TRBD1
len: 15
j_gene: TRBJ1-6
CDR3aa: CASRDPTGADSPLHF
CDR3nt: TGTGCCAGCAGGGACCCGACAGGGGCGGATTCACCCCTCCACTTT

abundance: NA
v_gene: TRBV11-2
d_gene: TRBD1
len: 16
j_gene: TRBJ2-1
CDR3aa: CASSLVYRGVKNEQFF
CDR3nt: TGTGCCAGCAGCTTAGTATACAGGGGGGTGAAGAATGAGCAGTTCTTC

abundance: NA
v_gene: TRBV30
d_gene: TRBD2
len: 17
j_gene: TRBJ2-7
CDR3aa: CAWSSYWASGTPYEQYF
CDR3nt: TGTGCCTGGAGTAGTTATTGGGCTAGCGGGACCCCCTACGAGCAGTACTTC

abundance: NA
v_gene: TRBV4-1
d_gene: NA
len: 15
j_gene: TRBJ1-2
CDR3aa: CASSQGRRENYGYTF
CDR3nt: TGCGCCAGCAGCCAGGGGCGGCGGGAGAACTATGGCTACACCTTC

abundance: NA
v_gene: TRBV19
d_gene: NA
len: 15
j_gene: TRBJ2-2
CDR3aa: CASSMGATNTGELFF
CDR3nt: TGTGCCAGTAGTATGGGGGCTACGAACACCGGGGAGCTGTTTTTT

abundance: NA
v_gene: TRBV30
d_gene: TRBD1
len: 13
j_gene: TRBJ1-2
CDR3aa: CAFPGQENYGYTF
CDR3nt: TGTGCCTTCCCGGGACAGGAAAACTATGGCTACACCTTC

abundance: NA
v_gene: TRBV27
d_gene: NA
len: 20
j_gene: TRBJ1-6
CDR3aa: CASSGRRDSRSSSYNSPLHF
CDR3nt: TGTGCTAGCAGCGGCCGCCGAGACTCCCGTTCTAGCTCCTATAATTCACCCCTCCACTTT